The entry below gives a single T cell receptor beta chain sequence along with its context. What it recognizes is unknown. Profiled with immunoSEQ multiplex PCR; TCRdb holds only in-frame clones, not every one. The table has some 58,000 clones, more than 85% seen once. The data are from a study of OX40 agonist ivuxolimab in advanced cancers. The study, taken as a whole, reports: CD8+ T cells showed, on average, more clonal expansion than CD4+ cells.

The CDR3 contains 12 residues. The germline CDR1 and CDR2 sequences are MDHEN and SYDVKM. The V gene lost 1 base and the J gene lost 14 bases, with 14 bases spanning the gap. The sequencing used CD4+ or CD8+ T cells sorted from blood, collected in a trial of the OX40 agonist ivuxolimab. This rearrangement joins TRBV28 to TRBJ1-2; D perhaps matches TRBD1 (5 bases). The clonotype was recovered from an adult with an advanced solid tumor such as melanoma, head and neck, liver or kidney cancer. For the CDR3, the DNA is TGTGCCAGCAGTTTATCTCGGGGCGCCGTAACCTTC. As protein: CASSLSRGAVTF.